Listed here is a single TCR beta chain. This entry comes from a study of blood T cell repertoires in COVID-19. Study at large: Sites across the United States, Italy and Spain contributed samples from acute and convalescent COVID-19. PBMCs, B-cell-depleted T cells, or T cells provided the cDNA or gDNA that made up the material.

The ends lost 1 base at V and 4 bases at J; junction bases unmatched: 4. The CDR3 has 16 amino acids. CDR1 is LNHNV and CDR2 is YYDKDF in the germline V gene (reference sequence). The Seattle patients joined while their infection was active and were tracked longitudinally afterward. Authors' methods: The assay estimated nucleated cells by amplifying reference gene primers. Produced via immunoSEQ multiplex PCR; TCRdb's table is partial and in-frame only. D and trimming come from the DNA, and the V and J calls and clone size come from that table. The sample holds about 440,000 clones, about 87% seen once.

The sequence came from a woman in her forties or fifties with COVID-19, enrolled during active disease. The sequencing input was peripheral blood. The V gene is TRBV15, the J gene TRBJ2-2, with 9 bases lining up with TRBD1. CDR3 in amino acids: CATSRADRGITGELFF. CDR3 DNA sequence: TGTGCCACCAGCAGAGCAGACAGGGGGATCACCGGGGAGCTGTTTTTT.